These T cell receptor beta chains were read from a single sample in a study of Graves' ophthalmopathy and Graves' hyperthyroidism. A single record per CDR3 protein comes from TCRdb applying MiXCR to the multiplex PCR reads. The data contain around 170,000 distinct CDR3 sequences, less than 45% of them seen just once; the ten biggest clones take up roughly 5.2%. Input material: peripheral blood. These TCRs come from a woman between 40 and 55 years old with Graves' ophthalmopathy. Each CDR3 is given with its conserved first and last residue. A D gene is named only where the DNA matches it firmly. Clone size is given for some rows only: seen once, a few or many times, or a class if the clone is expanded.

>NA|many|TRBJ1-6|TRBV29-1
TGCAGCGTAGAAGGCCCAGGGATGTTTTCACCCCTCCACTTT
CSVEGPGMFSPLHF
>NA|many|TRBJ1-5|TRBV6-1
TGTGCCAGCAGTGAAGCGGGGGGGAATCAGCCCCAGCATTTT
CASSEAGGNQPQHF
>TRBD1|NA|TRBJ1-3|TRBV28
TGTGCCAGCAGTACAACAGGGGAACTCTACACCATATATTTT
CASSTTGELYTIYF
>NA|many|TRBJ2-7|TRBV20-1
TGCAGTGCTAAAGCCTCAAGCTTGTACGAGCAGTACTTC
CSAKASSLYEQYF
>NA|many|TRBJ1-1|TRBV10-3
TGTGCCATCAGTGTAGGAGGGGAGGAAACTGAAGCTTTCTTT
CAISVGGEETEAFF
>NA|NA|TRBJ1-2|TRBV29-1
TGCAGCGCCTGGACGAGCAACTATGGCTACACCTTC
CSAWTSNYGYTF
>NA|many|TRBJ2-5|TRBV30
TGTGCCTGGACAGGGGATGGAGAGACCCAGTACTTC
CAWTGDGETQYF
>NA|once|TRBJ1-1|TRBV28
TGTGCCAGTACCAGGGGACGGAGGACTGAAGCTTTCTTT
CASTRGRRTEAFF
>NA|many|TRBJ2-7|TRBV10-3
TGTGCCATCGAAGGGGGACGGTCGGGGCACGAGCAGTACTTC
CAIEGGRSGHEQYF
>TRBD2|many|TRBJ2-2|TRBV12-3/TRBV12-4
TGTGCCAGCAGTTTAGCGCTAGCGGGGGGGCAAACCGGGGAGCTGTTTTTT
CASSLALAGGQTGELFF
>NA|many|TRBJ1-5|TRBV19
TGTGCCAGTAGTATATCCCCGCCCGTGGGGGGCCCGCATCAGCCCCAGCATTTT
CASSISPPVGGPHQPQHF
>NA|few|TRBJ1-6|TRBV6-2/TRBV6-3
TGTGCCAGCAGTTACAGGGGGGGCAGGGATAATTCACCCCTCCACTTT
CASSYRGGRDNSPLHF
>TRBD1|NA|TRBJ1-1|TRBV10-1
TGCGCCAGCAGGACCGGGACAGGGGAGGGAGAAGCTTTCTTT
CASRTGTGEGEAFF
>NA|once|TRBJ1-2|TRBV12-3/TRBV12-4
TGTGCCAGCAGTTTAACAGAATCGTACGGCTACACCTTC
CASSLTESYGYTF
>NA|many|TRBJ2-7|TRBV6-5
TGTGCCAGCAGTTACTCGTACCCTGATTCCTACGAGCAGTACTTC
CASSYSYPDSYEQYF
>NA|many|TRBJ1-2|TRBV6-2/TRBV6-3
TGTGCCAGCATCGGTTCGGTTGGAGACCCTGGCTACACCTTC
CASIGSVGDPGYTF
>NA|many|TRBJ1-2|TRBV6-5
TGTGCCAGCAGTAGGGACTCTTTCTATGGCTACACCTTC
CASSRDSFYGYTF
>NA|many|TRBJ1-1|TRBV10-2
TGCGCCAGCAGTGGCTGGGCCTCGAACACTGAAGCTTTCTTT
CASSGWASNTEAFF
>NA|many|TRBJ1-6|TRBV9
TGTGCCAGCAGCGTTGGAGGAGATAATTCACCCCTCCACTTT
CASSVGGDNSPLHF
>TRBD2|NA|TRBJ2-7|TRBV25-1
TGTGCCAGCAGTGTCGATGGGGGACTAATCTACGAGCAGTACTTC
CASSVDGGLIYEQYF
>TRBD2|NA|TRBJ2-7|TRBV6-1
TGTGCCAGCAGTGCGCGGGAGGGCCTCCACGAGCAGTACTTC
CASSAREGLHEQYF
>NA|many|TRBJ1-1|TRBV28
TGTGCCAGCAGCCCGGGGTGGGGTACGAACACTGAAGCTTTCTTT
CASSPGWGTNTEAFF
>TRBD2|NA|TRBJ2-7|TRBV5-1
TGCGCCAGCCGTACAGGGGGACTAGCGGGAGGGCACTACGAGCAGTACTTC
CASRTGGLAGGHYEQYF
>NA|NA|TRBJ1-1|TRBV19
TGTGCCAGTAGTAATACAGGGTCCACTGAAGCTTTCTTT
CASSNTGSTEAFF
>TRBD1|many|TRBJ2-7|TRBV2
TGTGCCAGCCACAGGGGAGAGTACGAGCAGTACTTC
CASHRGEYEQYF
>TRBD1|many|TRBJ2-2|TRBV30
TGTGCCTGGGTGACAGGGGAGAACACCGGGGAGCTGTTTTTT
CAWVTGENTGELFF
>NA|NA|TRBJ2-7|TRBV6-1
TGTGCCAGCGAGGACATTTCCTACGAGCAGTACTTC
CASEDISYEQYF
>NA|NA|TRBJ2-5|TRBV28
TGTGCCAGCAGTTGGAACTCAGGGCCGGAAGAGACCCAGTACTTC
CASSWNSGPEETQYF